This T cell receptor (beta chain) originates from a study of cytotoxic CD8 clonotypes in ibrutinib-treated CLL. Study-wide results and caveats: The times at which samples were taken varied between sustained-remission and progressing patients.

Libraries were prepared by immunoSEQ multiplex PCR; TCRdb keeps only in-frame clonotypes and omits some of them. This table has over 45,000 clones, nearly 55% appearing once. For TCR beta libraries, roughly 2 micrograms of genomic DNA were obtained from cryopreserved PBMCs. A remark on this clone: Its specificity is unknown.

The starting material was PBMCs, obtained at disease progression, from a patient treated with ibrutinib. The sequence was collected from a human donor with chronic lymphocytic leukemia.

CDR3 DNA sequence: TGTGCCAGTCCGAACGTGGCGGGAACTGAAGCTTTCTTT. This encodes CASPNVAGTEAFF. The chain links TRBV2 to TRBJ1-1; D is ambiguous. This CDR3 comprises 13 residues. The ends were cut back, 9 bases at V and 5 bases at J, with 16 bases in the middle. Germline loops: CDR1 SNHLY, CDR2 FYNNEI.